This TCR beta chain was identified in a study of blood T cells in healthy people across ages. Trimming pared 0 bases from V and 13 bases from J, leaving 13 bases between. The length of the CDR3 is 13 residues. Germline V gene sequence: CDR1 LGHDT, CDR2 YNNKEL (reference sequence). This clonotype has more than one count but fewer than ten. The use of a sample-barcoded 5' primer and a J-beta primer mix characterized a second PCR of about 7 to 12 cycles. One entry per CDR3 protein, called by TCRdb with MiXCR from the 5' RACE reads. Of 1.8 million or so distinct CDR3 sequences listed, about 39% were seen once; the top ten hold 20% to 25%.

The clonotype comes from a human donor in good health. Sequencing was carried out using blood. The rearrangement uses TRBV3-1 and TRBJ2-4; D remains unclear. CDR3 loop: CASSQDRTSPQYF. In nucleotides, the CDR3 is TGTGCCAGCAGCCAAGATCGGACCTCACCGCAGTACTTC.